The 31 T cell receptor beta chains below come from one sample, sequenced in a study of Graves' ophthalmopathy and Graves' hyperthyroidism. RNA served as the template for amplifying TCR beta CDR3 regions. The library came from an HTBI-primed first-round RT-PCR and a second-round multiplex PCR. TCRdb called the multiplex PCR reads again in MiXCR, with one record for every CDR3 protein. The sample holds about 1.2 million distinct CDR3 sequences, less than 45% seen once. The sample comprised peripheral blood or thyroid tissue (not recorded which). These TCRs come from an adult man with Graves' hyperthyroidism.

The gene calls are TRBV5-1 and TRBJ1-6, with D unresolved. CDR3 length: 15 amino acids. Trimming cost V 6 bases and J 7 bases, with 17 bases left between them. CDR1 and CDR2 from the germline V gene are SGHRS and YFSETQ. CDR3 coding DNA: TGCGCCAGCACTGCCTTGGGCACCTTAAATTCACCCCTCCACTTT. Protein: CASTALGTLNSPLHF.

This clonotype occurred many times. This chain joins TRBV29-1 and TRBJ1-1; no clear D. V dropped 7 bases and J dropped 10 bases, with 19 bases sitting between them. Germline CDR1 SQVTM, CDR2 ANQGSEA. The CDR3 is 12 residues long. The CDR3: CSAQGQLRGAFF. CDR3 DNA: TGCAGCGCCCAAGGTCAGTTAAGAGGAGCTTTCTTT.

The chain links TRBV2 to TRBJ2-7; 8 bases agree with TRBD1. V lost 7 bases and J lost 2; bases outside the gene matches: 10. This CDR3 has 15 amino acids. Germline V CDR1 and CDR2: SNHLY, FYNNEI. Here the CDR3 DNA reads TGTGCCAGCAAGGCCACGACAGGGGTAACCTACGAGCAGTACTTC. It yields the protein CASKATTGVTYEQYF.

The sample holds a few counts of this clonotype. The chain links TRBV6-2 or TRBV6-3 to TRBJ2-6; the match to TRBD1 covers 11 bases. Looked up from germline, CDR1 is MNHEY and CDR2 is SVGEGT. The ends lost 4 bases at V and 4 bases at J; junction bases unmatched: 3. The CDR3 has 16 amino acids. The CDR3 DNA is TGTGCCAGCAGTTGGGACAGGGGGTTGGGGGCCAACGTCCTGACTTTC. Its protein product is CASSWDRGLGANVLTF.

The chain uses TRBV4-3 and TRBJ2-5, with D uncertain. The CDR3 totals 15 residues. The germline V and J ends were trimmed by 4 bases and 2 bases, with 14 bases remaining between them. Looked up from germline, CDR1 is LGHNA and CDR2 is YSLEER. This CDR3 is CASSRRGRKQETQYF. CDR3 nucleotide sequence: TGCGCCAGCAGCCGCCGTGGACGGAAGCAAGAGACCCAGTACTTC.

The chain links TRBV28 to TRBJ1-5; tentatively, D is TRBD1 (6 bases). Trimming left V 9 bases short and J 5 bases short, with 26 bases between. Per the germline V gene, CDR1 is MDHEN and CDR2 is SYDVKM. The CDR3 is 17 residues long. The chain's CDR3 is CASRSGRTGSSDQPQHF. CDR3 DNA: TGTGCCAGTCGGTCTGGCCGAACAGGGTCCTCGGATCAGCCCCAGCATTTT.

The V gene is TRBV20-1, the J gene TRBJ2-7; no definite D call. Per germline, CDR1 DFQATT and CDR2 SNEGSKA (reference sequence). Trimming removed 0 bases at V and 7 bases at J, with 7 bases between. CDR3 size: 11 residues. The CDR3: CSARDIREQYF. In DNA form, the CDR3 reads TGCAGTGCTAGAGATATCAGGGAGCAGTACTTC.

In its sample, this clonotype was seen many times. The CDR3 is CASSLRPRSPEAFF. The CDR3 DNA follows: TGTGCCAGCAGCCTTCGACCGCGTTCCCCTGAAGCTTTCTTT. The chain uses TRBV9 and TRBJ1-1; D is undetermined. Germline loops: CDR1 SGDLS, CDR2 YYNGEE. The CDR3 extends over 14 amino acids. Trimming pared 4 bases from V and 6 bases from J, leaving 16 bases between.

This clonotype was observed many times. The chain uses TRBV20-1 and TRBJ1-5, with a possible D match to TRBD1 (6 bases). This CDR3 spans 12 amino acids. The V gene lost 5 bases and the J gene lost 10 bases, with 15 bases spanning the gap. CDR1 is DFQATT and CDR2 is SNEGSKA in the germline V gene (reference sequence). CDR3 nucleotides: TGCAGTGCTTTTTCAGGGGCAGGTCCCCAGCATTTT. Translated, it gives CSAFSGAGPQHF.

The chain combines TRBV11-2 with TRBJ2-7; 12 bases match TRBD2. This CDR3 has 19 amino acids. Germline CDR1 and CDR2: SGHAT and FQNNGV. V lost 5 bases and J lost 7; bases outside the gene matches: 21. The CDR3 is CASSPRTSGALPNPWEQYF. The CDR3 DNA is TGTGCCAGCAGCCCACGGACTAGCGGGGCGCTACCTAACCCCTGGGAGCAGTACTTC.

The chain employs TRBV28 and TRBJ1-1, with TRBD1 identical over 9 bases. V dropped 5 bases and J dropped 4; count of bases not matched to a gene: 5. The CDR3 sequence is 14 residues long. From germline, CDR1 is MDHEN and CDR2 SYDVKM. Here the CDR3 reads CASSDRGKGTEAFF. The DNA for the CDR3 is TGTGCCAGCAGTGACAGGGGGAAAGGCACTGAAGCTTTCTTT.

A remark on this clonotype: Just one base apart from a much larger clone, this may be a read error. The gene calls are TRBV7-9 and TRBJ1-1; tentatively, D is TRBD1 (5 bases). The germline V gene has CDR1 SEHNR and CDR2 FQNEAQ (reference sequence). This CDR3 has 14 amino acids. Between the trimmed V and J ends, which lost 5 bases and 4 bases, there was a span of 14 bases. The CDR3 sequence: CASSTQQGGTEAFF. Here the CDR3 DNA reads TGTGCCAGCAGCACCCAGCAGGGAGGCACTGAAGCTTTCTTT.

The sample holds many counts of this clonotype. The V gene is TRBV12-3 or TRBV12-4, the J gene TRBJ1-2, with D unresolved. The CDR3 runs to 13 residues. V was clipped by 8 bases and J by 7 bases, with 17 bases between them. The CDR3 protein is CASGPAGASGYTF. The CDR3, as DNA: TGTGCCAGCGGCCCAGCAGGTGCGTCTGGCTACACCTTC.

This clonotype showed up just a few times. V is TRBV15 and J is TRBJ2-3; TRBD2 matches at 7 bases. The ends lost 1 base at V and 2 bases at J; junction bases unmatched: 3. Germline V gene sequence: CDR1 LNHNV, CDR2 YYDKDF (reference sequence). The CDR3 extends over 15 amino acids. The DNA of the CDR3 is TGTGCCACCAGCAGAGGAGCGGGAACCACAGATACGCAGTATTTT. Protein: CATSRGAGTTDTQYF.

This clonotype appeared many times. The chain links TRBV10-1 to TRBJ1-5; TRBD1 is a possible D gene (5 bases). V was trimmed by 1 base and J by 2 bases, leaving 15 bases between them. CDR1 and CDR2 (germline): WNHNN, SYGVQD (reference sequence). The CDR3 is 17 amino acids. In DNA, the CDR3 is TGCGCCAGCAGTGAGTTAATCAGGGTGTTGGGCAATCAGCCCCAGCATTTT. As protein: CASSELIRVLGNQPQHF.

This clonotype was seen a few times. This CDR3 reads CASSLGIPAGGSQETQYF. As DNA, the CDR3 is TGTGCCAGCAGCTTGGGGATACCAGCGGGGGGTTCACAAGAGACCCAGTACTTC. The chain links TRBV5-6 to TRBJ2-5, with 9 nucleotides matching TRBD2. V gave up 0 bases and J gave up 2 bases; unmatched junction bases: 11. CDR1 SGHDT and CDR2 YYEEEE come from the germline V gene. The CDR3 covers 18 residues.

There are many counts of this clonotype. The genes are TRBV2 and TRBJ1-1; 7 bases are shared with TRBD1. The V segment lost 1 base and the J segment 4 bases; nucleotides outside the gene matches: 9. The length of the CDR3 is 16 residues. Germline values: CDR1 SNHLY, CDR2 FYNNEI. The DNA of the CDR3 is TGTGCCAGCAGTGAAGGGGGAGGGGGCCTCGGCACTGAAGCTTTCTTT. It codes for CASSEGGGGLGTEAFF.

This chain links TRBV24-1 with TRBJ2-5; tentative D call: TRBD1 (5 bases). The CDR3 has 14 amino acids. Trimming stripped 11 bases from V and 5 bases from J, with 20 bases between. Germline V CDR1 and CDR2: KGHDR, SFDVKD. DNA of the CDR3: TGTGCCAGCTCACCACCGACAGCCAGGGAGACCCAGTACTTC. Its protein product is CASSPPTARETQYF.

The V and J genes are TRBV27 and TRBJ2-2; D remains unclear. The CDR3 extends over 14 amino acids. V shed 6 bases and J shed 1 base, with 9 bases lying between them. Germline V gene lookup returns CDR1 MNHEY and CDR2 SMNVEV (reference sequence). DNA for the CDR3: TGTGCCAGCAGATTAGTCCAGAACACCGGGGAGCTGTTTTTT. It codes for CASRLVQNTGELFF.

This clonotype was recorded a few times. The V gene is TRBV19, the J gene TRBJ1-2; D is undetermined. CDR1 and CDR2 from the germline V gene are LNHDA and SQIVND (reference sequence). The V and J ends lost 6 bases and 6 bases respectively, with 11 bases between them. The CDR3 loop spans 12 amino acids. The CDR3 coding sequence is TGTGCCAGTAGCCGGGGATTAGATGGCTACACCTTC. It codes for CASSRGLDGYTF.

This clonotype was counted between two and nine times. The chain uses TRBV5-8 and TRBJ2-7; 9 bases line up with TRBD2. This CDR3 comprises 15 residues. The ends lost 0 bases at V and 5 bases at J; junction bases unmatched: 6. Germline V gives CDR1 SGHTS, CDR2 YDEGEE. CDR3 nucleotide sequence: TGTGCCAGCAGCTTGGCCGGCGGGAGGGCCGACGAGCAGTACTTC. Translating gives CASSLAGGRADEQYF.

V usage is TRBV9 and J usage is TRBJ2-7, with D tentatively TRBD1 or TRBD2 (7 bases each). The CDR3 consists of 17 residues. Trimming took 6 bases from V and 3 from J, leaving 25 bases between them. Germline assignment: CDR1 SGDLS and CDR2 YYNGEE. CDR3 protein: CASTMGGTASSVYEQYF. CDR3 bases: TGTGCCAGCACCATGGGGGGGACAGCCAGCTCGGTCTACGAGCAGTACTTC.

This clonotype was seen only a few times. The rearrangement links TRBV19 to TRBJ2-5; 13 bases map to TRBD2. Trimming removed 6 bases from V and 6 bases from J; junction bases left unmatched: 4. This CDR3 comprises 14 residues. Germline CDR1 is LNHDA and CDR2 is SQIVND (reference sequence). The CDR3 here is CASSPTSGGQTQYF. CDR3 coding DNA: TGTGCCAGTAGCCCGACTAGCGGGGGGCAGACCCAGTACTTC.

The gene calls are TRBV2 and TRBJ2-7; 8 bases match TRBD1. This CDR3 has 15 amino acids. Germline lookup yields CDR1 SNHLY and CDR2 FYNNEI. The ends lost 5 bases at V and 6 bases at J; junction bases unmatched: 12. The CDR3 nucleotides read TGTGCCAGCAGTCTCACGGTTGGACAGGGACTCGAGCAGTACTTC. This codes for CASSLTVGQGLEQYF.

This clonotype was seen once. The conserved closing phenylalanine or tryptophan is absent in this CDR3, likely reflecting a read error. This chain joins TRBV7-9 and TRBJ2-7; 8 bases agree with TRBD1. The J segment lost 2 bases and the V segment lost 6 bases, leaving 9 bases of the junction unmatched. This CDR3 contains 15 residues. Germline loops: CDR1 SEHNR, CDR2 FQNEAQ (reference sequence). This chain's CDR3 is CASSGGQAATYEQYL. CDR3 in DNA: TGTGCCAGCAGTGGGGGACAGGCGGCAACCTACGAGCAGTACCTC.

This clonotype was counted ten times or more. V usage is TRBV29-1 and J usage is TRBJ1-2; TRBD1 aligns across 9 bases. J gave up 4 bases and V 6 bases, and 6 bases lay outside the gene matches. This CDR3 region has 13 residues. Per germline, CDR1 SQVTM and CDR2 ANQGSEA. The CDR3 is CSVWTGVFYGYTF. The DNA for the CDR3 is TGCAGCGTGTGGACAGGGGTCTTCTATGGCTACACCTTC.

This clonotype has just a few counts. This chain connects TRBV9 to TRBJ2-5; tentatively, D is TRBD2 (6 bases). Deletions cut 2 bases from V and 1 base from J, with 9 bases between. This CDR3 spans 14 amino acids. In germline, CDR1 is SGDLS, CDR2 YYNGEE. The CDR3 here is CASSVYGGQETQYF. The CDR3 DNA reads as TGTGCCAGCAGCGTTTACGGGGGCCAAGAGACCCAGTACTTC.

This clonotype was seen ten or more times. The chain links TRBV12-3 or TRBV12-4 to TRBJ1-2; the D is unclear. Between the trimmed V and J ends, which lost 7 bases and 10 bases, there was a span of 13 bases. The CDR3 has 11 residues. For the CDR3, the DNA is TGTGCCAGCATGCACGCAAACTACTACACCTTC. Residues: CASMHANYYTF.

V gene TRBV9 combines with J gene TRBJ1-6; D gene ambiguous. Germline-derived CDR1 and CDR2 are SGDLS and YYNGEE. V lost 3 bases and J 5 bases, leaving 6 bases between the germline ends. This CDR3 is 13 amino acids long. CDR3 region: CASSEGNNSPLHF. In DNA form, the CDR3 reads TGTGCCAGCAGCGAAGGAAATAATTCACCCCTCCACTTT. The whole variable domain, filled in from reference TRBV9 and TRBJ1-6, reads DSGVTQTPKHLITATGQRVTLRCSPRSGDLSVYWYQQSLDQGLQFLIQYYNGEERAKGNILERFSAQQFPDLHSELNLSSLELGDSALYFCASSEGNNSPLHFGNGTRLTVT.

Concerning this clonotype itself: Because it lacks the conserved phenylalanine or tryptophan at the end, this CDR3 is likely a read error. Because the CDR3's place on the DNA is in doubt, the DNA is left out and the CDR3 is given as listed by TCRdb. The CDR3 sequence is CASSPTGTA. V and J are TRBV7-3 and TRBJ2-2; the table's D gene call, TRBD1, was not cross checked with the DNA. The CDR3 numbers 9 amino acids, ends counted. The germline gives CDR1 SGHTA, CDR2 FQGTGA.

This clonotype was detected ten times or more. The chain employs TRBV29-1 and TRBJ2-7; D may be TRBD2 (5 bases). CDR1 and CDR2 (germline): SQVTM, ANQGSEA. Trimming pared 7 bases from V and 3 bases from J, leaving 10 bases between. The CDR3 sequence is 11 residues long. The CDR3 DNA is TGCAGCGCCGAACGGGGCTACGAGCAGTACTTC. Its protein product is CSAERGYEQYF.